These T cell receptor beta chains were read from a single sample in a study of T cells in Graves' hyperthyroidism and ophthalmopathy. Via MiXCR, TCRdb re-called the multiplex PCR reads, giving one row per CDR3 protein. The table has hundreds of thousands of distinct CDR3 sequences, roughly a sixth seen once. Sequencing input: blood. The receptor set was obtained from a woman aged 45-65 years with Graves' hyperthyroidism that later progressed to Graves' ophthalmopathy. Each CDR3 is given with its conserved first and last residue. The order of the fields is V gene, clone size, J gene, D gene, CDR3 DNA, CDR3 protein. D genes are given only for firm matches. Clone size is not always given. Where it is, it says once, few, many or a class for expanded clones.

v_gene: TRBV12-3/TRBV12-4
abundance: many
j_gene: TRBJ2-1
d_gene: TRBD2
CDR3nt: TGTGCCAGCAGTTTGATAGGGAGGGGTTACAATGAGCAGTTCTTC
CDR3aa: CASSLIGRGYNEQFF

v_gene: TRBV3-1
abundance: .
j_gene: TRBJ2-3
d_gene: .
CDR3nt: TGTGCCAGCAGCCAAGAGATCTCGGTTACGCAGTATTTT
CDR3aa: CASSQEISVTQYF

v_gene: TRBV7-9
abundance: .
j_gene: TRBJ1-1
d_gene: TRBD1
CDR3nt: TGTGCCAGCAGCTCTGGCCCGGGACAGGGCACTGAAGCTTTCTTT
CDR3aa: CASSSGPGQGTEAFF

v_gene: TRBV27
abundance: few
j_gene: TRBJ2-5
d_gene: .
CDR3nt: TGTGCCAGCAGTTTAAAATCGGGGACAGAGACCCAGTACTTC
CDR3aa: CASSLKSGTETQYF

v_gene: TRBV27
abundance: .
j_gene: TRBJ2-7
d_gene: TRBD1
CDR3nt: TGTGCCAGCAGTTCCTCCGAGGGGGCGAAAAGTTACGAGCAGTACTTC
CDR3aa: CASSSSEGAKSYEQYF

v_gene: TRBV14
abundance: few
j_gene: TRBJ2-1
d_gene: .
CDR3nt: TGTGCCAGCAGCCAAGCATATCCGGGCCCTTCCAATGAGCAGTTCTTC
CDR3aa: CASSQAYPGPSNEQFF

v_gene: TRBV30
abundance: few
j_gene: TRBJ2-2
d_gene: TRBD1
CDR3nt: TGTGCCTGGAGTGGAGACAGGGGCGGCACCGGGGAGCTGTTTTTT
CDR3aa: CAWSGDRGGTGELFF

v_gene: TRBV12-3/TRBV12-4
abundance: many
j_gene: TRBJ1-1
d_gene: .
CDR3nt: TGTGCCAGCAGCAAGCGGGCCACTGAAGCTTTCTTT
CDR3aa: CASSKRATEAFF

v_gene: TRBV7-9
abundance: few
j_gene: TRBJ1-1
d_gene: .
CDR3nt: TGTGCCAGCAGCGAGTCCCGGGAAGCTTTCTTT
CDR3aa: CASSESREAFF

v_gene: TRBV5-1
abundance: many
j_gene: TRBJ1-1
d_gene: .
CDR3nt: TGCGCCAGCAGCTTGTGGGATTGGGCTGAAGCTTTCTTT
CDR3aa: CASSLWDWAEAFF

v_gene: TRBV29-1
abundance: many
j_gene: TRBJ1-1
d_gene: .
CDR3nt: TGCAGCTTTGACCCGGGCCTTGTGAACACTGAAGCTTTCTTT
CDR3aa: CSFDPGLVNTEAFF

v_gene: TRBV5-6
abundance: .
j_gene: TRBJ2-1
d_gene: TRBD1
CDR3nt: TGTGCCAGCAGCTCGATCGACAGGGATTACAATGAGCAGTTCTTC
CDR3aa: CASSSIDRDYNEQFF

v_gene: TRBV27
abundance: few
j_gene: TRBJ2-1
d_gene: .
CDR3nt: TGTGCCAGCAGTTTACCCCCATTAGGAGGGGGCATCGGCAATGAGCAGTTCTTC
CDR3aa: CASSLPPLGGGIGNEQFF

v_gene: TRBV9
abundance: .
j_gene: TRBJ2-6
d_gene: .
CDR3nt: TGTGCCAGCAGCGCCTCAGGTTCTCCTGGGGCCAACGTCCTGACTTTC
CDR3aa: CASSASGSPGANVLTF

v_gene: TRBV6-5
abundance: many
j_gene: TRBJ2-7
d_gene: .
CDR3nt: TGTGCCAGCAGTTACGGAGCAGGGACTGTCTACGAGCAGTACTTC
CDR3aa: CASSYGAGTVYEQYF

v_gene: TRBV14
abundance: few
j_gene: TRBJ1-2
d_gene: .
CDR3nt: TGTGCCAGCAGCCAAGACATTCAAGGGAAGCTGCAAGGCTACACCTTC
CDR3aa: CASSQDIQGKLQGYTF

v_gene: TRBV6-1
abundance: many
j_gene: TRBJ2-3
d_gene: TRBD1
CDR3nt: TGTGCCAGCACCCTGATGGACAGGGCGGCAGATACGCAGTATTTT
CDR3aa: CASTLMDRAADTQYF

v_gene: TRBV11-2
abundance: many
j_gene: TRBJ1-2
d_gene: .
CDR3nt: TGTGCCAGCAGCTTAGTAATAGGGGATGGCTACACCTTC
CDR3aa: CASSLVIGDGYTF

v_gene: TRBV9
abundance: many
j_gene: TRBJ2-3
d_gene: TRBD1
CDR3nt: TGTGCCAGCAGCTCTGGACAGGGGGCGTATTCAGATACGCAGTATTTT
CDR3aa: CASSSGQGAYSDTQYF

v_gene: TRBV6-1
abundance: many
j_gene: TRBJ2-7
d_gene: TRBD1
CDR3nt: TGTGCCAGCAGGGGGTCGGACAGGAACTCGGGCCACGAGCAGTACTTC
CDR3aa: CASRGSDRNSGHEQYF

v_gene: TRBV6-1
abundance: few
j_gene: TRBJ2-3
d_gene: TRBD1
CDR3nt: TGTGCCAGCAGCAATGACAGGGGCACAGATACGCAGTATTTT
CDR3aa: CASSNDRGTDTQYF

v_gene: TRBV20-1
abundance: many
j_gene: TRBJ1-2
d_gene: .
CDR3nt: TGCAGTGCTTACGACCCTAACTATGGCTACACCTTC
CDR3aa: CSAYDPNYGYTF

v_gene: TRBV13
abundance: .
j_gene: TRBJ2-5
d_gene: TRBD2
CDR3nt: TGTGCCAGCAGCCAAGCCCCCTTGACTAGCGGGGTGGAGACCCAGTACTTC
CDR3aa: CASSQAPLTSGVETQYF

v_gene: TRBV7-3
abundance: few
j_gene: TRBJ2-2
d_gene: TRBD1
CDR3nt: TGTGCCAGCAGGGACAGGGGAGCCGGGGAGCTGTTTTTT
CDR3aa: CASRDRGAGELFF

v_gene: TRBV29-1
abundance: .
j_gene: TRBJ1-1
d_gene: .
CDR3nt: TGCAGCTCCTGGGGGGCAGGGAACACTGAAGCTTTCTTT
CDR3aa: CSSWGAGNTEAFF

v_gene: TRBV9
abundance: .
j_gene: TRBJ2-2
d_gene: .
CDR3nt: TGTGCCAGCAGCCTGGGGGTAGGACGCACGAACACCGGGGAGCTGTTTTTT
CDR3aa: CASSLGVGRTNTGELFF

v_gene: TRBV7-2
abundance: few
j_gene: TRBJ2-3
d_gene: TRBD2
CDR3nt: TGTGCCAGCAGCCGAGAACCGCTAGCGGTTAGCACAGATACGCAGTATTTT
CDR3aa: CASSREPLAVSTDTQYF